A selection of T cell receptor beta chains follows, all from one sample in a study of cytomegalovirus exposure and HLA in healthy donors. Repertoires were generated with immunoSEQ multiplex PCR, while TCRdb's copy carries only in-frame clones and drops some. The top ten hold 2% to 3% of the sample, which has 150,000 or so clones, about nine tenths seen once. Sequenced input: PBMCs. Receptors originate from a man younger than 35 in good health and CMV-seropositive. The CDR3 runs from the conserved cysteine through the conserved F or W. D genes are given only for firm matches. Size is stated for part of the rows, as once, few or many counts, or as a class when the clone is expanded.

V gene	D gene	clone size	J gene	CDR3 DNA	CDR3 protein
TRBV14	-	-	TRBJ1-2	TGTGCCAGCAGCCAAGTTCTGGGCCATAACTATGGCTACACCTTC	CASSQVLGHNYGYTF
TRBV29-1	TRBD1	-	TRBJ1-5	TGCAGCGCCCGGACAGGGGGCATTAATCAGCCCCAGCATTTT	CSARTGGINQPQHF
TRBV9	TRBD2	-	TRBJ2-5	TGTGCCAGCAGCGCACCCCGGGGGCGGGAGGGCTTCGAGACCCAGTACTTC	CASSAPRGREGFETQYF
TRBV5-4	TRBD2	-	TRBJ2-7	TGTGCCAGCAGCTCAGCCCAGGACAGACTAGCGGGAGTCGAGAAGCAGTACTTC	CASSSAQDRLAGVEKQYF
TRBV13	-	once	TRBJ2-7	TGTGCCAGCAGCGGCGGAGACTACGAGCAGTACTTC	CASSGGDYEQYF
TRBV27	-	-	TRBJ2-1	TGTGCCAGCATGAGTGACAACAATGAGCAGTTCTTC	CASMSDNNEQFF
TRBV5-6	TRBD1	-	TRBJ1-2	TGTGCCAGCAGCCCCGGACAGGGCCATGGCTACACCTTC	CASSPGQGHGYTF
TRBV27	-	-	TRBJ1-6	TGTGCCAGCAGCTTACGGAGGGAAATGAGCTGGAATTCACCCCTCCACTTT	CASSLRREMSWNSPLHF
TRBV7-9	-	-	TRBJ1-5	TGTGCCAGCAGCTCCGCCTGGGCTGGGGAGGGCGGTCAGCCCCAGCATTTT	CASSSAWAGEGGQPQHF
TRBV25-1	-	-	TRBJ1-4	TGTGCCAGCAGTGAATTGGGCAGCGAAAAACTGTTTTTT	CASSELGSEKLFF
TRBV12-5	-	-	TRBJ2-1	TGTGCTAGTGGTTTGGCCCCAAGGACACCCGGTTACAATGAGCAGTTCTTC	CASGLAPRTPGYNEQFF
TRBV5-1	-	-	TRBJ1-1	TGCGCCAGCAGCTTCAACAGGAACACTGAAGCTTTCTTT	CASSFNRNTEAFF
TRBV4-3	TRBD1	-	TRBJ1-5	TGCGCCAGCAGCCAAGAGACAGGGGATAATCAGCCCCAGCATTTT	CASSQETGDNQPQHF
TRBV5-6	TRBD1	once	TRBJ1-6	TGTGCCAGCAGCTCCCCTAGACAGGGAATTTTATATTCACCCCTCCACTTT	CASSSPRQGILYSPLHF
TRBV7-9	TRBD2	-	TRBJ2-1	TGTGCCAGCAGCTTTTATCGCGGGAGCAATGAGCAGTTCTTC	CASSFYRGSNEQFF
TRBV5-1	TRBD2	-	TRBJ2-7	TGCGCCAGCAGCTTGGGACTAGCGGGATGGGAGCAGTACTTC	CASSLGLAGWEQYF
TRBV19	TRBD1	-	TRBJ2-5	TGTGCCAGTAGATCGGACAGGGGGGCCCCCCAAGAGACCCAGTACTTC	CASRSDRGAPQETQYF
TRBV7-8	TRBD1	-	TRBJ2-2	TGTGCCAGCAGCCCGCGGACAGGGGATAGTTTTCTGAACACCGGGGAGCTGTTTTTT	CASSPRTGDSFLNTGELFF
TRBV5-5	-	-	TRBJ1-2	TGTGCCAGCACCCTGACGGTGGGGGCAAACTATGGCTACACCTTC	CASTLTVGANYGYTF
TRBV5-4	TRBD2	-	TRBJ2-1	TGTGCCAGCAGCCAACTAGGAGGACTAGCGGGAGTCAATGAGCAGTTCTTC	CASSQLGGLAGVNEQFF